This TCR beta chain emerged from a study of shared clonotypes between healthy human individuals. General observations from the study: Generally, estimated richness proved larger in naive subsets than it did in memory subsets.

Each of the donors was a healthy adult who was HIV-negative and had not had a recent acute infection or vaccination. Libraries were prepared by immunoSEQ multiplex PCR; TCRdb keeps only in-frame clonotypes and omits some of them. Found here are 2,500,000 or so clones, over 85% of them singletons; the top ten hold more than 0.12%. This clone came up a few times. Its target is not known. Germline CDR1 reads SGHVS; CDR2 reads FQNEAQ. V shed 0 bases and J shed 18 bases, with 12 bases lying between them. The CDR3 is 12 residues long. The chain joins TRBV7-8 to TRBJ1-6, with D perhaps matching TRBD1 (6 bases). The clonotype comes from a man younger than 30 in good health. The sequencing sample was made of naive CD4+ T cells sorted from blood. The subset here: CD45RA+ positively selected. The DNA of the CDR3 is TGTGCCAGCAGCTTAGCGGAGGGACAACCCCACTTT. Its translation is CASSLAEGQPHF.